This entry lists 24 T cell receptor beta chains sequenced from one sample in a study of OX40 agonist ivuxolimab in advanced cancers. TCRdb's copy holds only in-frame clones and misses some; the assay was immunoSEQ multiplex PCR. The sample comprises some 45,000 clones, 75% to 80% of which are singletons, and over 7% rests with the top ten. The input for sequencing was CD4+ or CD8+ T cells sorted from blood, taken in a trial of the OX40 agonist ivuxolimab. All receptors come from an adult with an advanced solid tumor such as melanoma, head and neck, liver or kidney cancer.

This clone was found a few times. The gene calls are TRBV10-1 and TRBJ2-1, with D perhaps matching TRBD1 or TRBD2 (5 bases each). V dropped 4 bases and J dropped 2 bases, with 9 bases sitting between them. The CDR3 loop spans 14 amino acids. Per germline, CDR1 WNHNN and CDR2 SYGVQD (reference sequence). The CDR3 nucleotides are TGCGCCAGCAGTGCCCGGGGCGCCTACAATGAGCAGTTCTTC. Amino acid sequence: CASSARGAYNEQFF.

J is TRBJ2-3 and V is TRBV27; 7 bases agree with TRBD2. With V trimmed by 4 bases and J by 7 bases, 11 bases remained unmatched. The CDR3 is made up of 15 amino acids. CDR1 MNHEY and CDR2 SMNVEV come from the germline V gene (reference sequence). The CDR3: CASSSGRGGPNTQYF. The CDR3 nucleotides are TGTGCCAGCAGTTCAGGAAGGGGAGGGCCGAATACGCAGTATTTT.

The J gene is TRBJ2-7, the V gene TRBV7-5; whether TRBD2, the table's D call, matches the DNA was not checked. TRBV7-5 is reported as a pseudogene. The CDR3 length is 16 residues. CDR3 in amino acids: CVRSLGFEGGTYEQYF. In nucleotides, the CDR3 is TGTGTCAGAAGCTTGGGTTTCGAGGGTGGAACCTACGAGCAGTACTTC.

The chain joins TRBV14 to TRBJ2-5; the D gene is possibly TRBD2 (6 bases). Germline loops: CDR1 SGHDN, CDR2 FVKESK. Trimming shortened V by 9 bases and J by 0 bases, and 14 bases separated the two germline ends. CDR3 length: 14 residues. The CDR3 spells CASSGSAYQETQYF. The CDR3 region has the DNA TGTGCCAGTAGCGGATCGGCGTACCAAGAGACCCAGTACTTC.

The V call is TRBV11-3, the J call TRBJ1-4; the D is unclear. Per germline, CDR1 SGHNT and CDR2 YENEEA. The CDR3 is made up of 12 amino acids. V lost 3 bases, J lost 14 bases, and 13 bases lay in between. The CDR3 is CASSLTTGGLFF. CDR3 DNA sequence: TGTGCCAGCAGCTTGACGACGGGTGGGCTGTTTTTT.

J is TRBJ2-5 and V is TRBV11-3; no reliable D call. Trimming removed 4 bases from V and 9 bases from J, with 3 bases in between. The CDR3 spans 9 residues. The germline CDR1 and CDR2 sequences are SGHNT and YENEEA. The CDR3, as DNA: TGTGCCAGCAGCTCCTCCCAGTACTTC. Encoded protein: CASSSSQYF.

V is TRBV30 and J is TRBJ2-5, with D maybe TRBD1 (5 bases). The CDR3 sequence is 12 residues long. Between the trimmed V and J ends, which lost 0 bases and 7 bases, there was a span of 9 bases. Germline loops: CDR1 GTSNPN, CDR2 SVGIG (reference sequence). DNA for the CDR3: TGTGCCTGGAGTGTATTTAGGGGGACCCAGTACTTC. It yields the protein CAWSVFRGTQYF.

This clone was recorded a few times. The chain employs TRBV30 and TRBJ2-5; the D gene is possibly TRBD2 (5 bases). Germline CDR1 and CDR2: GTSNPN and SVGIG (reference sequence). V dropped 2 bases and J dropped 5 bases, with 12 bases sitting between them. This CDR3 has 13 amino acids. CDR3 DNA sequence: TGTGCCTGGAGTAAGAGACTAAGGGAGACCCAGTACTTC. It yields the protein CAWSKRLRETQYF. The full variable domain, in which reference TRBV30 and TRBJ2-5 provide the parts outside the CDR3, is SQTIHQWPATLVQPVGSPLSLECTVEGTSNPNLYWYRQAAGRGLQLLFYSVGIGQISSEVPQNLSASRPQDRQFILSSKKLLLSDSGFYLCAWSKRLRETQYFGPGTRLLVL.

This clone was recorded only once. The rearrangement links TRBV2 to TRBJ2-5; D remains ambiguous. CDR3 length: 12 amino acids. Germline CDR1 and CDR2: SNHLY and FYNNEI. Trimming stripped 7 bases from V and 5 bases from J, with 11 bases between. The CDR3 here is CASMMGWETQYF. In DNA, the CDR3 is TGTGCCAGCATGATGGGGTGGGAGACCCAGTACTTC.

J is TRBJ2-7 and V is TRBV29-1; no clear D. In germline, CDR1 is SQVTM, CDR2 ANQGSEA. This CDR3 has 12 residues. The V end lost 7 bases, the J end lost 1 base, and 11 bases lay between the germline ends. The CDR3 nucleotides are TGCAGCGCCCGCTCCTTATCCTACGAGCAGTACTTC. It translates to CSARSLSYEQYF.

This sequence joins TRBV7-2 and TRBJ2-2; D is perhaps TRBD2 (5 bases). V shed 5 bases and J shed 6 bases, with 13 bases lying between them. Germline V gene sequence: CDR1 SGHTA, CDR2 FQGNSA. The CDR3 covers 14 residues. CDR3: CASSPYTSSGELFF. The CDR3 coding sequence is TGTGCCAGCAGCCCCTACACTAGTTCCGGGGAGCTGTTTTTT.

This chain joins TRBV7-6 and TRBJ1-1; a possible D gene is TRBD1 (5 bases). V lost 5 bases and J 2 bases, leaving 15 bases between the germline ends. The CDR3 contains 15 residues. The germline CDR1 and CDR2 sequences are SGHVS and FNYEAQ. In DNA form, the CDR3 reads TGTGCCAGCAGCCGGGATGTCAGGGAAAACACTGAAGCTTTCTTT. Residues: CASSRDVRENTEAFF.

The genes are TRBV27 and TRBJ2-1; unclear D gene. Trimming took 0 bases from V and 3 from J, leaving 9 bases between them. The CDR3 runs to 15 residues. Looked up from germline, CDR1 is MNHEY and CDR2 is SMNVEV (reference sequence). The CDR3 DNA sequence: TGTGCCAGCAGTTTATCGCCTGATCTCTACAATGAGCAGTTCTTC. This codes for CASSLSPDLYNEQFF.

The rearrangement links TRBV5-1 to TRBJ1-2; no clear D gene. The ends were cut back, 4 bases at V and 8 bases at J, with 18 bases in the middle. This CDR3 spans 14 amino acids. Germline V lookup: CDR1 SGHRS, CDR2 YFSETQ. CDR3: CASSDDPLYGGYTF. CDR3 in DNA: TGCGCCAGCAGCGACGACCCCCTATACGGGGGCTACACCTTC.

The chain carries TRBV10-1 and TRBJ2-1; 9 nucleotides align to TRBD2. Trimming removed 8 bases from V and 1 base from J; junction bases left unmatched: 12. This CDR3 has 17 amino acids. Germline lookup yields CDR1 WNHNN and CDR2 SYGVQD (reference sequence). CDR3 loop: CASAGASGTRSYNEQFF. The CDR3 bases are TGCGCCAGCGCGGGGGCTAGCGGGACCCGGTCCTACAATGAGCAGTTCTTC.

The CDR3 protein is CASSQGTAETGELFF. CDR3 nucleotide sequence: TGCGCCAGCAGCCAAGGGACAGCGGAAACCGGGGAGCTGTTTTTT. V gene TRBV4-3 combines with J gene TRBJ2-2; possibly TRBD1 for D (6 bases). There are 15 residues in the CDR3. Germline V CDR1 and CDR2: LGHNA, YSLEER. V shed 1 base and J shed 5 bases, with 11 bases lying between them.

The J gene is TRBJ2-7, the V gene TRBV10-3, with 9 bases lining up with TRBD1. This CDR3 comprises 13 residues. J was trimmed by 4 bases and V by 2 bases; bases with no gene match: 0. Germline V CDR1 and CDR2: ENHRY, SYGVKD. CDR3 nucleotide sequence: TGTGCCATCAGTGAGGGACAGGGGTACGAGCAGTACTTC. Translated: CAISEGQGYEQYF.

The table lists this clone with a count of one. The gene calls are TRBV30 and TRBJ2-5; 8 bases fit TRBD2. Germline V gives CDR1 GTSNPN, CDR2 SVGIG (reference sequence). This CDR3 region has 13 residues. The ends lost 6 bases at V and 6 bases at J; junction bases unmatched: 9. The CDR3 reads CACPRRGAKTQYF. The CDR3 nucleotides read TGTGCCTGTCCCCGGCGGGGGGCTAAGACCCAGTACTTC. Looking up the rest from reference TRBV30 and TRBJ2-5 gives the full variable domain: SQTIHQWPATLVQPVGSPLSLECTVEGTSNPNLYWYRQAAGRGLQLLFYSVGIGQISSEVPQNLSASRPQDRQFILSSKKLLLSDSGFYLCACPRRGAKTQYFGPGTRLLVL.

This chain uses TRBV27 with TRBJ2-1; unclear D gene. CDR1 is MNHEY, CDR2 SMNVEV, per germline (reference sequence). The CDR3 is 12 amino acids. The V end was cut by 6 bases, the J end by 4 bases, with 7 bases between. The CDR3 protein is CASRGGYNEQFF. The CDR3 nucleotides read TGTGCCAGCAGGGGCGGATACAATGAGCAGTTCTTC.

This sequence joins TRBV6-1 and TRBJ2-1; D remains unclear. Germline CDR1 reads MNHNS; CDR2 reads SASEGT. V was cut by 7 bases and J by 3 bases, with 4 bases left in between. The CDR3 is 11 residues long. The CDR3 DNA follows: TGTGCCAGCACAGGCTACAATGAGCAGTTCTTC. The encoded protein is CASTGYNEQFF.

V and J are TRBV6-1 and TRBJ1-1; D possibly corresponds to TRBD1 (6 bases). With 11 bases removed from V and 7 bases from J, the gap between germline ends came to 17 bases. The CDR3 totals 12 residues. Germline CDR1 reads MNHNS; CDR2 reads SASEGT. The chain's CDR3 is CACQPGGGEAFF. DNA for the CDR3: TGTGCCTGCCAGCCCGGGGGCGGTGAAGCTTTCTTT.

The chain links TRBV6-5 to TRBJ2-2; D is ambiguous. The CDR3 consists of 12 residues. CDR1 MNHEY and CDR2 SVGAGI come from the germline V gene. V lost 6 bases, J lost 7 bases, and 9 bases lay in between. The CDR3 is CASRTQVGELFF. In DNA form, the CDR3 reads TGTGCCAGCAGGACGCAAGTCGGGGAGCTGTTTTTT.

The gene calls are TRBV30 and TRBJ2-3; D gene unclear. V was pared by 1 base and J by 1 base, with 12 bases between. Germline loops: CDR1 GTSNPN, CDR2 SVGIG (reference sequence). The CDR3 contains 15 residues. The CDR3 loop is CAWSERAQRTDTQYF. CDR3 coding DNA: TGTGCCTGGAGTGAAAGAGCGCAACGCACAGATACGCAGTATTTT.

The V call is TRBV4-1, the J call TRBJ2-7; 14 bases fit TRBD2. Trimming took 4 bases from V and 5 from J; bases not matched to a gene: 16. The germline V gene has CDR1 MGHRA and CDR2 YSYEKL. The length of the CDR3 is 19 residues. The CDR3 DNA follows: TGCGCCAGCAGCCCGACCTCCGGGACTAGCGGGAGAAGAAGCCACGAGCAGTACTTC. Encoded protein: CASSPTSGTSGRRSHEQYF.